The TCR beta chain under discussion was sequenced for a study of regulatory T cells in long-lasting Graves disease (dated by TCRdb to the early 2020s). As for the study more broadly: Antithyroid drugs had been taken for less than 3 months by newly diagnosed Graves' disease patients. Patients with persistent Graves' disease were compared with patients with newly diagnosed Graves' disease using TCR sequencing and RNA sequencing of peripheral blood. The study was conducted in China and was registered as a clinical trial. TCR sequencing covered roughly 13 persistent and some 20 newly diagnosed Graves' disease patients, 33 samples in total.

According to the study, the label for this sample's time point signals: newly diagnosed GD, antithyroid drugs for less than 3 months. For both TCR sequencing and RNA sequencing, RNA was extracted from PBMCs using TRIzol. The diagnosis of Graves' disease followed American Thyroid Association guidelines. Patients for the study were recruited at an endocrinology department in Xi'an, China. From each patient, roughly 9 milliliters of peripheral blood was collected into an EDTA anticoagulant tube. PBMCs were isolated by Ficoll Paque Plus density gradient separation without further T cell sorting. An Agilent 2100 Bioanalyzer and agarose gel were used to check RNA quality, and a NanoDrop 2000 was used to measure RNA concentration. In the germline V gene (reference sequence), CDR1 corresponds to LNHDA and CDR2 to SQIVND. V gives up 8 bases and J gives up 3 bases, and the segment between their germline ends measures 26 bases. There are 18 amino acids in the CDR3, from cysteine to phenylalanine inclusive. CDR3 DNA is the only sequence kept; it has 54 bases, read in frame from the first base.

About this clonotype: This clone's antigen is unknown. Per-nucleotide qualities are absent, and no much larger clonotype sits a single base away.

The receptor library was made with multiplex PCR. The listed sequencing device is Illumina HiSeq 4000. TCR beta libraries were built with iRepertoire HTBI primers and Arm-PCR amplification of CDR3 regions. Before sequencing, the PCR products went through gel purification. As for the authors' bioinformatics: A total of roughly 67 TRBV and more than twelve TRBJ segments were identified across samples and were used for gene usage analysis of CDR3 amino acid clonotypes. COPE and FqMerger were used to merge filtered high-quality paired reads into contigs. Contigs were aligned with BLAST to IMGT TRBV, TRBD and TRBJ reference genes, and CDR3 was defined per IMGT. Any clonotype with a frequency above 0.1% was counted as a highly expanded clone. Repertoire diversity was measured by Shannon entropy, and V-J evenness by the Gini coefficient. Public clonotypes were defined as clonotypes shared by more than one individual. TCRdb ran its own pipeline on the public reads, namely fastp trimming at Q25 and MiXCR clone calling, and kept in-frame beta chains. Every CDR3 protein is listed once, alongside the most common genes and DNA of its rows. The V and J calls were not made by the authors but by TCRdb's processing. The sample contains 450,000 to 700,000 distinct CDR3 sequences, roughly 14% of them found a single time. Roughly a tenth of the sample is in the top ten clones.

Here is what the overall study found, with its caveats: Sequencing and analysis were restricted to the TCR beta chain. A larger number of public clonotypes was shared among persistent patients (approximately 3,000) than among newly diagnosed patients (around 880). The authors noted that the small sample size was a limitation that may lower accuracy. TRBV28, TRBJ1-2 and TRBJ2-5 were preferentially used in persistent disease, while TRBV20-1 and TRBJ2-1 were favored in newly diagnosed disease. Compared with newly diagnosed patients, persistent Graves' disease patients had lower TCR Shannon entropy and fewer highly expanded clones, which suggests clonal expansion. Peripheral blood alone was examined, since thyroid tissue, which constituted the primary lesion, could not be accessed.

The sample also formed part of further work on T cells in Graves' hyperthyroidism and ophthalmopathy. As described in the second report: A patient counted as having stable Graves' hyperthyroidism if no progression to ophthalmopathy occurred over 18 months of follow-up. Hyperthyroidism patients were newly diagnosed, had a disease duration of under 2 months, and were aged 18 to 65 years. The study excluded patients with uncontrolled infections, other autoimmune diseases, pregnancy or lactation. Diagnoses relied on clinical symptoms, serum thyroxine and TRAb, thyroid ultrasound and orbital computed tomography. The TCR CDR3 was subjected to a first round of RT-PCR using the HTBI primer set and the Qiagen OneStep RT-PCR kit. Most expanded thyroid clonotypes (frequency above 0.001) were also found in blood, which suggests that blood repertoires may mirror thyroid immune responses. A 13 V-J signature model separated ophthalmopathy from stable hyperthyroidism, with 87.88% sensitivity and roughly 81% specificity in cross-validation and 80%/75% in testing. In validation, the model predicted progression to ophthalmopathy a median of about 5.9 months before onset, with about 64% sensitivity and roughly 79% specificity. To identify TCR V-J signatures that set the groups apart, the researchers used a discovery cohort of more than 95 patients, made up of 43 with Graves' ophthalmopathy and 55 to 65 with stable Graves' hyperthyroidism. Prospective prediction of ophthalmopathy was tested in an independent validation cohort consisting of 18 to 20 hyperthyroidism patients and around 16 patients who later progressed to ophthalmopathy. The 75 to 100 discovery patients were randomly split 7:3 into training and test sets. The study also compared thyroid tissue and blood T-cell repertoires from a handful of Graves' hyperthyroidism patients. Following sampling, methimazole starting at 30 mg daily was given to hyperthyroidism patients, and high-dose intravenous methylprednisolone was given to ophthalmopathy patients. A second multiplex PCR round built the libraries, followed by size selection and purification. Sequencing of the libraries was done on an Illumina HiSeq2000 using paired-end 100 bp reads. SOAPnuke was used to process the raw data, throwing out any read that contained adapters or uncalled bases, had a mean Phred below 15, or lacked an exact constant-primer or identifier match. COPE v1.2.5 was used to merge high-quality paired reads, and clonotypes were defined as unique nucleotide sequences. MiTCR v1.1 was used to align the clonotypes against IMGT TRBV, TRBD and TRBJ reference segments. The analysis was restricted to V-J combinations with a frequency above 0.0001, which together covered roughly 99% of the repertoires. A TCS score was defined as the ratio of F50 (clonal expansion) to E x V (chaos), with BLOSUM62-based TCRdist applied between CDR3 peptides within each V-J. Welch's t-statistics and random forest reduced around 550 V-J features to 13, which were used in a naive Bayes classifier (R e1071). No statistical method was used to fix the sample size in advance, and group allocation was not hidden from the investigators. TCR Vbeta CDR3 sequencing of some 140 peripheral blood samples (about 45 ophthalmopathy, about 74 hyperthyroidism and roughly 17 progressor patients) is reported in the paper.

The clonotype originates from a man younger than 40 with Graves disease. Donor details come from another sample of the same person, matched by shared clones. The chain couples TRBV19 to TRBJ2-1; the D segment may tentatively be TRBD1 or TRBD2, each giving 5 matched bases. The material was peripheral blood mononuclear cells (PBMCs), obtained at new diagnosis, from a patient treated with antithyroid drugs. The CDR3 reads as follows: CASVGPAGRQGNYNEQFF. The DNA sequence reads TGTGCCAGTGTCGGACCGGCGGGTCGGCAGGGAAACTACAATGAGCAGTTCTTC.